The entry that follows covers one TCR beta chain sequence. Trimming removed 4 bases from V and 3 bases from J; junction bases left unmatched: 3. Germline assignment: CDR1 SGHNT and CDR2 YYREEE (reference sequence). CDR3 length: 13 residues. The data originate from a study of blood T cell repertoires in COVID-19. Across the study: The United States, Italy and Spain provided the acute and convalescent COVID-19 samples. Sources were T cells, B-cell-depleted T cells, or PBMCs; the material itself was cDNA or gDNA.

Study processing details: It was from reference gene primer amplification that nucleated cell counts were estimated. Only in-frame clones appear in the TCRdb table, and some are missing; sequencing was by immunoSEQ multiplex PCR. D and trimming were read from the DNA, whereas the V and J calls and clone size are those reported in that table. This table has 160,000 or so clones, roughly four fifths appearing once. The receptor comes from a human donor in a cohort sampled during active COVID-19. Sequenced material: peripheral blood. V usage is TRBV5-4 and J usage is TRBJ1-2, with 7 bases aligning to TRBD1. DNA for the CDR3: TGTGCCAGCAGCGTTGACAGGGACTATGGCTACACCTTC. Encoded protein: CASSVDRDYGYTF. Complete variable domain (other parts from reference TRBV5-4 and TRBJ1-2): ETGVTQSPTHLIKTRGQQVTLRCSSQSGHNTVSWYQQALGQGPQFIFQYYREEENGRGNFPPRFSGLQFPNYSSELNVNALELDDSALYLCASSVDRDYGYTFGSGTRLTVV.